Listed below are T cell receptor beta chains from one sample, sequenced in a study of blood T cell repertoires in COVID-19. The repertoire was sequenced with immunoSEQ multiplex PCR; TCRdb's copy has only in-frame clones and lacks some. The sample includes 180,000 or so clones, approximately 82% seen only once; the top ten take roughly 6.9%. Sequencing used peripheral blood. The receptors originated from a human donor with acute or convalescent COVID-19. The donor label of this sample is uncertain. The CDR3 runs from the conserved cysteine through the conserved F or W. The D gene is left open where the match is weak. The size field is filled for only some rows; it gives once, few, many or a size class.

CASSPGTIGYEQYF,TGTGCCAGCAGTCCAGGGACTATTGGCTACGAGCAGTACTTC,NA,TRBD2,TRBV28,TRBJ2-7
CSGAGTSDQETQYF,TGCAGCGGTGCCGGGACTAGCGACCAAGAGACCCAGTACTTC,NA,TRBD2,TRBV29-1,TRBJ2-5
CASSRRQGSSTDTQYF,TGTGCCAGCAGTCGAAGACAGGGTTCTAGCACAGATACGCAGTATTTT,NA,TRBD1,TRBV28,TRBJ2-3
CASSGRQGAWGGELFF,TGTGCCAGCAGCGGGAGACAGGGGGCTTGGGGCGGGGAGCTGTTTTTT,NA,TRBD1,TRBV27,TRBJ2-2
CASSLAGTAKNIQYF,TGTGCCAGCAGCTTAGCTGGGACAGCAAAAAACATTCAGTACTTC,few,TRBD1,TRBV7-9,TRBJ2-4
CASSLNTFSGGYTF,TGTGCCAGCAGTTTGAACACCTTTTCGGGTGGCTACACCTTC,few,NA,TRBV27,TRBJ1-2
CASSEYSGRGGETQYF,TGTGCCAGCAGTGAATATAGCGGGAGGGGGGGAGAGACCCAGTACTTC,once,TRBD2,TRBV2,TRBJ2-5
CASRKTGGYGYTF,TGTGCCAGCAGGAAAACAGGGGGCTATGGCTACACCTTC,NA,TRBD1,TRBV11-2,TRBJ1-2
CASSEGPGTNYNEQFF,TGTGCCAGCAGTGAAGGACCGGGGACAAATTACAATGAGCAGTTCTTC,NA,NA,TRBV6-1,TRBJ2-1
CASSSGTSGSFEQFF,TGTGCCAGCAGTTCCGGGACTAGCGGGAGTTTTGAGCAGTTCTTC,once,TRBD2,TRBV28,TRBJ2-1
CASSPGGSYGYTF,TGTGCCAGCAGTCCAGGGGGCTCCTATGGCTACACCTTC,NA,TRBD1,TRBV6-4,TRBJ1-2
CASSLIAGIYEQYF,TGTGCCAGCAGTTTAATAGCGGGAATTTACGAGCAGTACTTC,NA,TRBD2,TRBV28,TRBJ2-7
CASSLWGTGAYTGELFF,TGTGCCAGCAGTTTATGGGGGACAGGGGCTTACACCGGGGAGCTGTTTTTT,NA,TRBD1,TRBV27,TRBJ2-2
CASRAENTGELFF,TGTGCCAGCAGGGCGGAGAACACCGGGGAGCTGTTTTTT,once,NA,TRBV6-5,TRBJ2-2
CASSPQGLAKQFF,TGTGCCAGCAGCCCCCAGGGCCTGGCAAAGCAGTTCTTC,NA,NA,TRBV7-2,TRBJ2-1